Following are 21 T cell receptor beta chains from one sample sequenced in a study of T cell responses to AZD1222 COVID-19 vaccine. Sequencing was performed with immunoSEQ multiplex PCR; in TCRdb, only in-frame clones are kept and a portion is missing. The sample has 65,000 to 90,000 clones; about 86% are singletons. Sequenced here: peripheral blood, sampled on day 0 of AZD1222 vaccination. The receptors shown here come from an adult in good health.

This clone was counted a few times. The V and J genes are TRBV5-4 and TRBJ2-7, with D possibly TRBD2 on 7 matching bases. The germline V gene has CDR1 SGHNT and CDR2 YYREEE (reference sequence). The germline V and J ends were trimmed by 6 bases and 5 bases, with 15 bases remaining between them. CDR3 length: 13 residues. The CDR3 sequence: CASKGGGLDEQYF. In nucleotides, the CDR3 is TGTGCCAGCAAGGGAGGGGGTCTGGACGAGCAGTACTTC.

The V and J genes are TRBV12-3 or TRBV12-4 and TRBJ2-2; D is unclear. Deletions cut 2 bases from V and 3 bases from J, with 4 bases between. The CDR3 contains 13 residues. CDR3 nucleotides: TGTGCCAGCAGTTTACGATACACCGGGGAGCTGTTTTTT. It translates to CASSLRYTGELFF.

This clone occurred once. The genes are TRBV28 and TRBJ2-7, with D possibly TRBD1 on 5 matching bases. This CDR3 is 14 amino acids long. Trimming shortened V by 3 bases and J by 4 bases, and 13 bases separated the two germline ends. CDR1 and CDR2 (germline): MDHEN, SYDVKM. The CDR3 DNA follows: TGTGCCAGCAGTTTGGCAGGGCTAACTTACGAGCAGTACTTC. It translates to CASSLAGLTYEQYF.

The chain combines TRBV7-6 with TRBJ2-7, with 8 positions matching TRBD1. CDR1 and CDR2 (germline): SGHVS, FNYEAQ. This CDR3 has 13 residues. V lost 5 bases to trimming and J lost 7 bases; unmatched junction nucleotides: 7. In DNA, the CDR3 is TGTGCCAGCAGCAGGGGACAGGCTCGAGAGCAGTACTTC. Residues: CASSRGQAREQYF.

The V gene is TRBV7-2, the J gene TRBJ1-2; D might be TRBD1 (6 bases). Germline CDR1 is SGHTA and CDR2 is FQGNSA. V was cut by 0 bases and J by 6 bases, with 14 bases left in between. CDR3 length: 15 residues. CDR3 residues: CASSLARGTTDGYTF. DNA for the CDR3: TGTGCCAGCAGCTTAGCAAGAGGGACAACGGATGGCTACACCTTC. Full variable domain (remainder filled in from reference TRBV7-2 and TRBJ1-2): GAGVSQSPSNKVTEKGKDVELRCDPISGHTALYWYRQSLGQGLEFLIYFQGNSAPDKSGLPSDRFSAERTGGSVSTLTIQRTQQEDSAVYLCASSLARGTTDGYTFGSGTRLTVV.

For this clone: Different DNA sequences within this sample yield the same CDR3. The V call is TRBV7-9, the J call TRBJ2-7; D possibly corresponds to TRBD1 (5 bases). Trimming took 2 bases from V and 4 from J, leaving 6 bases between them. CDR3 length: 12 amino acids. Germline loops: CDR1 SEHNR, CDR2 FQNEAQ (reference sequence). CDR3 protein: CASSLSGYEQYF. CDR3 DNA: TGTGCCAGCAGCTTATCAGGGTACGAGCAGTACTTC.

The rearrangement uses TRBV19 and TRBJ1-4; 8 bases are a match to TRBD1. There are 15 residues in the CDR3. From germline, CDR1 is LNHDA and CDR2 SQIVND (reference sequence). The trim removed 5 bases at V and 1 base at J, leaving 3 bases unmatched. The chain's CDR3 is CASSGTGETNEKLFF. The DNA of the CDR3 is TGTGCCAGTAGTGGGACAGGTGAAACTAATGAAAAACTGTTTTTT. The full variable domain, with the rest looked up from reference TRBV19 and TRBJ1-4, is DGGITQSPKYLFRKEGQNVTLSCEQNLNHDAMYWYRQDPGQGLRLIYYSQIVNDFQKGDIAEGYSVSREKKESFPLTVTSAQKNPTAFYLCASSGTGETNEKLFFGSGTQLSVL.

The V gene is TRBV7-2, the J gene TRBJ2-7; weak D call: TRBD2 (6 bases). In germline, CDR1 is SGHTA, CDR2 FQGNSA. With 1 base removed from V and 4 bases from J, the gap between germline ends came to 11 bases. This CDR3 region has 14 residues. The CDR3 coding sequence is TGTGCCAGCAGCTTAGGCGGGAATATATACGAGCAGTACTTC. Translated: CASSLGGNIYEQYF. Drawing the rest from reference TRBV7-2 and TRBJ2-7, the complete variable domain is GAGVSQSPSNKVTEKGKDVELRCDPISGHTALYWYRQSLGQGLEFLIYFQGNSAPDKSGLPSDRFSAERTGGSVSTLTIQRTQQEDSAVYLCASSLGGNIYEQYFGPGTRLTVT.

The V and J genes are TRBV3-1 (or the pseudogene TRBV3-2) and TRBJ1-2, with D uncertain. The CDR3 spans 13 residues. In germline, CDR1 is LGHDT, CDR2 YNNKEL (reference sequence). V lost 1 base and J lost 2, with 5 bases in between. Here the CDR3 reads CASSQGQNYGYTF. The CDR3 DNA follows: TGTGCCAGCAGCCAAGGGCAGAACTATGGCTACACCTTC.

This clone came up once. The chain employs TRBV5-6 and TRBJ2-7; D possibly uses TRBD1 or TRBD2 (5 bases each). The germline V gene has CDR1 SGHDT and CDR2 YYEEEE. The CDR3 runs 14 residues. Trimming removed 4 bases from V and 5 bases from J, with 16 bases in between. This chain's CDR3 is CASSTPGPWNEQYF. CDR3 nucleotides: TGTGCCAGCAGCACTCCGGGACCTTGGAACGAGCAGTACTTC.

This chain connects TRBV27 to TRBJ2-7, with a weak D call TRBD1 (5 bases). Trimming removed 9 bases at V and 0 bases at J, with 15 bases between. Germline CDR1 MNHEY, CDR2 SMNVEV (reference sequence). CDR3 length: 14 residues. CDR3 DNA: TGTGCCAGTACTACGACAGTGAGCTCCTACGAGCAGTACTTC. Protein: CASTTTVSSYEQYF.

This rearrangement joins TRBV3-1 (or the pseudogene TRBV3-2) to TRBJ2-5; D may be TRBD1 (5 bases). Trimming took 2 bases from V and 1 from J, leaving 11 bases between them. The CDR3 sequence is 15 residues long. The germline gives CDR1 LGHDT, CDR2 YNNKEL (reference sequence). CDR3 sequence reads: CASSQRGPTQETQYF. The CDR3 nucleotides are TGTGCCAGCAGCCAAAGGGGCCCGACCCAAGAGACCCAGTACTTC.

This clone was counted a few times. The CDR3 DNA reads TGTGCCAGCAGCCACCACCTGACAGGGTTTGGCTACACCTTC. Its protein is CASSHHLTGFGYTF. V is TRBV7-9 and J is TRBJ1-2, with 7 positions matching TRBD1. CDR3 length equals 14 residues. CDR1 SEHNR and CDR2 FQNEAQ come from the germline V gene (reference sequence). With 5 bases clipped from V and 7 bases from J, the junction kept 10 bases outside the gene matches.

The CDR3 loop is CASSPQGVGQPQHF. The CDR3, as DNA: TGTGCCAGTAGCCCACAGGGGGTAGGACAGCCCCAGCATTTT. The rearrangement links TRBV19 to TRBJ1-5; 8 nucleotides agree with TRBD1. V gave up 6 bases and J gave up 7 bases; unmatched junction bases: 8. There are 14 residues in the CDR3. In germline, CDR1 is LNHDA, CDR2 SQIVND (reference sequence).

J is TRBJ2-7 and V is TRBV11-2, with D tentatively TRBD1 (5 bases). Trimming shortened V by 2 bases and J by 0 bases, and 11 bases separated the two germline ends. Germline loops: CDR1 SGHAT, CDR2 FQNNGV. There are 15 residues in the CDR3. CDR3 nucleotides: TGTGCCAGCAGCTTAACGGACAATCTCTCCTACGAGCAGTACTTC. Translated: CASSLTDNLSYEQYF.

The chain links TRBV4-1 to TRBJ2-5; a weak D match, TRBD2 (5 bases). The CDR3 length is 14 residues. Germline CDR1 and CDR2: MGHRA and YSYEKL. The germline V and J ends were trimmed by 1 base and 5 bases, with 11 bases remaining between them. The CDR3, as DNA: TGCGCCAGCAGCCAAGGGACTTTCCGGGAGACCCAGTACTTC. The encoded protein is CASSQGTFRETQYF.

The CDR3 DNA reads TGTGCCAGCAGCCCTTTCCGACAGCGCAATGAGCAGTTCTTC. Its translation: CASSPFRQRNEQFF. The V and J genes are TRBV7-2 and TRBJ2-1; possible D gene TRBD1, 5 bases. V was pared by 5 bases and J by 6 bases, with 14 bases between. Per the germline V gene, CDR1 is SGHTA and CDR2 is FQGNSA. CDR3 size: 14 residues.

The chain recombines TRBV18 with TRBJ1-5, with D hard to call. Trimming cost V 2 bases and J 4 bases, with 12 bases left between them. The germline gives CDR1 KGHSH, CDR2 LQKENI. The CDR3 is 15 residues long. This CDR3 is CASSPNGPTNQPQHF. The CDR3 nucleotides read TGTGCCAGCTCACCAAACGGACCGACTAATCAGCCCCAGCATTTT.

This clone showed up just once. V gene TRBV6-5 combines with J gene TRBJ2-1; 8 positions match TRBD1. This CDR3 comprises 16 residues. V was clipped by 4 bases and J by 1 base; unmatched bases: 6. Per the germline V gene, CDR1 is MNHEY and CDR2 is SVGAGI. The CDR3, as DNA: TGTGCCAGCAGTTTGACCCGACAGGGGTCCTACAATGAGCAGTTCTTC. This codes for CASSLTRQGSYNEQFF.

V usage is TRBV7-9 and J usage is TRBJ1-4; D is uncertain. The germline CDR1 and CDR2 sequences are SEHNR and FQNEAQ (reference sequence). V lost 2 bases and J 5 bases, leaving 15 bases between the germline ends. This CDR3 is 16 amino acids long. The chain's CDR3 is CASSLLLNSENEKLFF. In DNA form, the CDR3 reads TGTGCCAGCAGCTTACTCCTGAACAGCGAGAATGAAAAACTGTTTTTT.

The table lists this clone with a count of one. J is TRBJ2-2 and V is TRBV6-2 or TRBV6-3; D gene unclear. CDR1 and CDR2 from the germline V gene are MNHEY and SVGEGT. This CDR3 comprises 16 residues. V lost 6 bases and J 0 bases, leaving 14 bases between the germline ends. The CDR3 here is CASSQLTWANTGELFF. The CDR3 nucleotides read TGTGCCAGCAGCCAGCTAACATGGGCGAACACCGGGGAGCTGTTTTTT.